These 25 T cell receptor beta chains share one sample of origin, sequenced in a study of blood T cell repertoires in COVID-19. Sequencing was performed with immunoSEQ multiplex PCR; in TCRdb, only in-frame clones are kept and a portion is missing. The top ten hold about 3% of the sample, which has 270,000 or so clones, around 90% seen once. Source material: PBMCs or T cells enriched from blood (not recorded which). The receptors were gathered from a middle-aged man who had been exposed to COVID-19.

Only one count was recorded for this clone. V usage is TRBV4-2 and J usage is TRBJ2-7; 7 positions agree with TRBD2. Germline V CDR1 and CDR2: LGHNA, YNFKEQ. CDR3 length: 16 amino acids. V was clipped by 2 bases and J by 4 bases; unmatched bases: 11. The chain's CDR3 is CASSQLAVPAGYEQYF. The DNA for the CDR3 is TGTGCCAGCAGCCAACTAGCGGTTCCAGCGGGATACGAGCAGTACTTC.

Of note for this clone: The junction differs from germline at one of its ends, possibly a read error. The rearrangement links TRBV7-7 to TRBJ2-5; the D gene is possibly TRBD1 (7 bases). Per germline, CDR1 SSHAT and CDR2 FNYEAQ (reference sequence). This CDR3 comprises 15 residues. The CDR3 DNA sequence: TGTGCTAGCAGCTTAGCGGAAGGGACAGCGGAGACCCAGTACTTC. Amino acid sequence: CASSLAEGTAETQYF. Full variable domain (missing parts from reference TRBV7-7 and TRBJ2-5): GAGVSQSPRYKVTKRGQDVTLRCDPISSHATLYWYQQALGQGPEFLTYFNYEAQPDKSGLPSDRFSAERPEGSISTLTIQRTEQRDSAMYRCASSLAEGTAETQYFGPGTRLLVL.

V usage is TRBV6-4 and J usage is TRBJ2-1; D ambiguous. The CDR3 loop spans 13 amino acids. Germline CDR1 is MRHNA and CDR2 is SNTAGT. Trimming cost V 3 bases and J 5 bases, with 8 bases left between them. DNA for the CDR3: TGTGCCAGCAGTGAGGAGCCGAACAATGAGCAGTTCTTC. Its translation: CASSEEPNNEQFF.

The chain joins TRBV19 to TRBJ2-3; 11 positions agree with TRBD2. V trimming: 0 bases; J trimming: 4 bases; junction bases outside the gene matches: 3. CDR3 length: 16 amino acids. CDR1 and CDR2 (germline): LNHDA, SQIVND (reference sequence). CDR3 in amino acids: CASSIDPGLAADTQYF. The DNA of the CDR3 is TGTGCCAGTAGTATAGATCCGGGACTAGCGGCAGATACGCAGTATTTT.

The rearrangement uses TRBV7-2 and TRBJ2-5; 9 positions match TRBD1. J gave up 5 bases and V 11 bases, and 9 bases lay outside the gene matches. This CDR3 spans 13 amino acids. Germline V CDR1 and CDR2: SGHTA, FQGNSA. The CDR3 sequence: CAASGQGGETQYF. As DNA, the CDR3 is TGTGCCGCCTCGGGACAGGGTGGGGAGACCCAGTACTTC.

The chain recombines TRBV9 with TRBJ2-5; 8 bases align to TRBD2. CDR3 length: 16 residues. V dropped 4 bases and J dropped 4; count of bases not matched to a gene: 12. Germline V CDR1 and CDR2: SGDLS, YYNGEE. The DNA for the CDR3 is TGTGCCAGCAGCACCCCTCTATCGGCGGGGGGAGAGACCCAGTACTTC. This gives the protein CASSTPLSAGGETQYF.

The chain recombines TRBV24-1 with TRBJ2-5; 12 bases line up with TRBD1. Germline CDR1 KGHDR, CDR2 SFDVKD. The length of the CDR3 is 15 residues. J lost 5 bases, V lost 4 bases, and 4 bases had no gene match. The DNA for the CDR3 is TGTGCCACCAGTGAGGGACAGGGGGCAAAGGAGACCCAGTACTTC. Translation: CATSEGQGAKETQYF.

The chain uses TRBV7-8 and TRBJ2-7, with 9 bases that match TRBD2. The CDR3 is 15 amino acids. CDR1 is SGHVS and CDR2 is FQNEAQ in the germline V gene. J gave up 0 bases and V 5 bases, and 5 bases lay outside the gene matches. The CDR3 reads CASSETSGTSYEQYF. For the CDR3, the DNA is TGTGCCAGCAGCGAGACTAGCGGAACCTCCTACGAGCAGTACTTC.

V gene TRBV6-5 combines with J gene TRBJ2-1; 7 nucleotides agree with TRBD1. Germline values: CDR1 MNHEY, CDR2 SVGAGI. J gave up 0 bases and V 7 bases, and 3 bases lay outside the gene matches. CDR3 length: 14 amino acids. CDR3 in amino acids: CASKQGSSYNEQFF. The CDR3 coding sequence is TGTGCCAGCAAACAGGGGTCCTCCTACAATGAGCAGTTCTTC.

This rearrangement joins TRBV28 to TRBJ2-3; 10 nucleotides agree with TRBD1. J was trimmed by 4 bases and V by 4 bases; bases with no gene match: 8. Germline values: CDR1 MDHEN, CDR2 SYDVKM. The CDR3 spans 16 residues. As DNA, the CDR3 is TGTGCCAGCAGTTCGCCCGGACAGGGGGGTGCAGATACGCAGTATTTT. Encoded protein: CASSSPGQGGADTQYF.

V usage is TRBV27 and J usage is TRBJ2-7; the match to TRBD2 covers 8 bases. CDR3 length equals 17 residues. Trimming removed 3 bases from V and 3 bases from J; junction bases left unmatched: 13. From germline, CDR1 is MNHEY and CDR2 SMNVEV (reference sequence). The CDR3 loop reads CASSFKVGSGRFYEQYF. The CDR3 DNA sequence: TGTGCCAGCAGTTTTAAAGTCGGGAGCGGGAGATTCTACGAGCAGTACTTC.

J is TRBJ2-3 and V is TRBV6-4, with TRBD2 as a possible D gene (5 bases). Germline V CDR1 and CDR2: MRHNA, SNTAGT. The CDR3 is 14 residues long. Between the trimmed V and J ends, which lost 4 bases and 4 bases, there was a span of 12 bases. The CDR3 here is CASSGGGSADTQYF. As DNA, the CDR3 is TGTGCCAGCAGTGGTGGTGGGAGTGCAGATACGCAGTATTTT.

The chain joins TRBV21-1 to TRBJ2-5; the DNA was not used to check the table's D call, TRBD2. TRBV21-1 is an annotated pseudogene. CDR3 length equals 12 residues. CDR3 in DNA: TGTGCCAGCAGCTCACTTAGAGAGACCCAGTACTTC. Translated, it gives CASSSLRETQYF.

The V call is TRBV29-1, the J call TRBJ2-7; D is possibly TRBD1 (6 bases). The V and J ends lost 6 bases and 5 bases respectively, with 20 bases between them. Germline CDR1 SQVTM, CDR2 ANQGSEA. This CDR3 is 14 amino acids long. The CDR3 here is CSVRIQGRANEQYF. In DNA form, the CDR3 reads TGCAGCGTCCGAATCCAGGGGAGAGCCAACGAGCAGTACTTC.

This clone was observed once. The chain employs TRBV30 and TRBJ1-4, with TRBD1 matching over 9 bases. Germline trimming cut 0 bases from V and 7 bases from J; bases unmatched to any gene: 3. The CDR3 consists of 14 residues. CDR1 and CDR2 (germline): GTSNPN, SVGIG (reference sequence). As DNA, the CDR3 is TGTGCCTGGAGTGTACCACAGGGGGCTGAAAAACTGTTTTTT. Translated: CAWSVPQGAEKLFF.

This clone appeared once. The chain has TRBV12-3 or TRBV12-4 and TRBJ1-2; no clear D gene. The CDR3 extends over 12 amino acids. The ends were cut back, 8 bases at V and 4 bases at J, with 11 bases in the middle. This CDR3 reads CASARDSYGYTF. The CDR3 nucleotides are TGTGCCAGCGCACGAGATAGCTATGGCTACACCTTC.

The chain links TRBV28 to TRBJ1-2; 8 positions match TRBD1. This CDR3 region has 17 residues. J gave up 7 bases and V 5 bases, and 18 bases lay outside the gene matches. Germline CDR1 MDHEN, CDR2 SYDVKM. The CDR3 DNA reads TGTGCCAGCAGTCCCTATCGGCAGGGGGCCGCTCTATTTGGCTACACCTTC. Residues: CASSPYRQGAALFGYTF.

The J gene is TRBJ1-1, the V gene TRBV6-6, with TRBD1 matching over 8 bases. The junction had 14 bases not matched to a gene; V was cut back by 6 bases and J by 5 bases. Germline assignment: CDR1 MNHNY and CDR2 SVGAGI (reference sequence). The CDR3 runs 16 residues. The CDR3 reads CASSFTLDREKTEAFF. The CDR3 DNA reads TGTGCCAGCAGCTTCACCCTGGACAGGGAGAAAACTGAAGCTTTCTTT.

The V call is TRBV27, the J call TRBJ1-2, with TRBD1 as a possible D gene (6 bases). CDR3 length: 15 residues. From germline, CDR1 is MNHEY and CDR2 SMNVEV (reference sequence). Trimming pared 6 bases from V and 4 bases from J, leaving 18 bases between. The CDR3 protein is CASRPSVGQRYGYTF. DNA of the CDR3: TGTGCCAGCAGACCTTCAGTTGGACAGCGCTATGGCTACACCTTC.

The CDR3 loop reads CASRGPGFAFF. CDR3 DNA sequence: TGTGCCAGCAGGGGTCCAGGGTTTGCTTTCTTT. The chain links TRBV12-3 or TRBV12-4 to TRBJ1-1; perhaps TRBD1 as D (5 bases). The CDR3 has 11 residues. V lost 6 bases and J 11 bases, leaving 13 bases between the germline ends.

This rearrangement joins TRBV19 to TRBJ1-4; 7 nucleotides align to TRBD1. V was clipped by 8 bases and J by 7 bases; unmatched bases: 7. Germline V gene data show CDR1 as LNHDA and CDR2 as SQIVND (reference sequence). This CDR3 is 13 amino acids long. CDR3: CASRQAGGEKLFF. In nucleotides, the CDR3 is TGTGCCAGTCGTCAGGCAGGGGGTGAAAAACTGTTTTTT.

This clone came up once. This chain connects TRBV5-6 to TRBJ2-1; 13 bases line up with TRBD2. There are 15 residues in the CDR3. Losses at the gene ends were 4 bases for V and 7 bases for J; bases not matched to a gene: 5. Germline CDR1 and CDR2: SGHDT and YYEEEE. The DNA for the CDR3 is TGTGCCAGCAGCCAACTAGCGGGAGGGGGTAATGAGCAGTTCTTC. Protein sequence: CASSQLAGGGNEQFF.

This clone appeared once. V is TRBV30 and J is TRBJ2-7; TRBD1 agrees at 7 bases. The V gene end was trimmed by 1 base and the J gene end by 2 bases; junction bases not matched to a gene: 2. Germline V lookup: CDR1 GTSNPN, CDR2 SVGIG (reference sequence). The CDR3 is 13 amino acids. CDR3 loop: CAWSDDRAYEQYF. Written as DNA, the CDR3 is TGTGCCTGGAGTGACGACAGGGCCTACGAGCAGTACTTC.

This chain joins TRBV24-1 and TRBJ1-5; D may be TRBD1 (5 bases). Germline V lookup: CDR1 KGHDR, CDR2 SFDVKD. V was shortened by 4 bases and J by 6 bases, with 12 bases between the two germline ends. This CDR3 contains 14 residues. The CDR3 here is CATSDPGGFQPQHF. Written as DNA, the CDR3 is TGTGCCACCAGTGACCCCGGGGGGTTTCAGCCCCAGCATTTT.

The V and J genes are TRBV28 and TRBJ2-1; TRBD2 might be the D (7 bases). Trimming left V 7 bases short and J 4 bases short, with 17 bases between. This CDR3 contains 15 residues. Germline V lookup: CDR1 MDHEN, CDR2 SYDVKM. The CDR3 is CASTLGGGGYNEQFF. In DNA form, the CDR3 reads TGTGCCAGCACCCTGGGGGGCGGGGGTTACAATGAGCAGTTCTTC.